This T cell receptor beta chain derives from a study of shared clonotypes between healthy human individuals. Study as a whole: For every donor, three CD4 naive, three CD4 memory, two CD8 naive and one CD8 memory plates were used. Study results and caveats: Some clonotypes were shared by all four sorted-subset donors, while others were not shared. The non-shared ones had lower generation probabilities than the shared ones.

TCRdb keeps only in-frame clones here, not all; method: immunoSEQ multiplex PCR. The sample contains a few million clones, approximately 94% of which appear only once. On this clone itself: Its antigen is currently unknown.

The CDR3 has 16 amino acids. The chain is built from TRBV21-1 and TRBJ2-2; the table's D call of TRBD2 was not tested on the DNA. TRBV21-1 is a documented pseudogene. This TCR derives from a man aged 18 to 29 in good health. Material: naive CD4+ T cells sorted from blood. As for subset: CD45RA+ positively selected. Here the CDR3 DNA reads TGTGCCAGCAGCAAATGGGAGGGGATGAACACCGGGGAGCTGTTTTTT. Amino acids: CASSKWEGMNTGELFF.